This passage covers 23 T cell receptor beta chains from one sample sequenced in a study of blood T cell repertoires in COVID-19. Profiled with immunoSEQ multiplex PCR; TCRdb holds only in-frame clones, not every one. The sample consists of more than 20,000 clones, around 67% of them appearing once. Sample: peripheral blood. These receptors were collected from a human donor in a cohort sampled during active or convalescent COVID-19.

The chain couples TRBV9 to TRBJ2-2, with 7 bases matching TRBD2. Looked up from germline, CDR1 is SGDLS and CDR2 is YYNGEE. This CDR3 region has 15 residues. The V and J ends lost 4 bases and 1 base, in that order; junction bases with no gene match: 4. The CDR3 DNA reads as TGTGCCAGCAGCCCAGTAGCGGGGAACACCGGGGAGCTGTTTTTT. Translation: CASSPVAGNTGELFF.

The J gene is TRBJ1-2, the V gene TRBV6-5, with 9 nucleotides matching TRBD1. Per germline, CDR1 MNHEY and CDR2 SVGAGI. The ends lost 2 bases at V and 10 bases at J; junction bases unmatched: 5. This CDR3 has 13 amino acids. The CDR3 DNA follows: TGTGCCAGCAGTTACGGACAGGGGAGGGACTACACCTTC. Translation: CASSYGQGRDYTF.

The chain couples TRBV27 to TRBJ2-7; D call uncertain. V lost 5 bases and J lost 6, with 20 bases in between. Germline V CDR1 and CDR2: MNHEY, SMNVEV (reference sequence). The CDR3 extends over 15 amino acids. CDR3 nucleotides: TGTGCCAGCAGTCACTATAAAGGCCGGTTCTTCGAGCAGTACGTC. It is translated as CASSHYKGRFFEQYV.

The chain employs TRBV28 and TRBJ2-7, with TRBD2 matching 9 bases. V gave up 5 bases and J gave up 4 bases; unmatched junction bases: 12. The CDR3 is 16 amino acids. CDR1 MDHEN and CDR2 SYDVKM come from the germline V gene. The CDR3: CASSPLLGLAQYEQYF. The CDR3 region has the DNA TGTGCCAGCAGTCCCCTATTGGGACTAGCTCAGTACGAGCAGTACTTC.

The chain employs TRBV20-1 and TRBJ2-7; 7 nucleotides match TRBD2. Germline loops: CDR1 DFQATT, CDR2 SNEGSKA (reference sequence). Trimming removed 3 bases from V and 5 bases from J; junction bases left unmatched: 10. This CDR3 has 14 amino acids. DNA of the CDR3: TGCAGTGCTAGTGGAGCGGGGAGAATCCACGAGCAGTACTTC. Protein product: CSASGAGRIHEQYF.

V is TRBV28 and J is TRBJ2-2, with D possibly matching TRBD1 (6 bases). Germline V lookup: CDR1 MDHEN, CDR2 SYDVKM. The CDR3 runs 19 residues. With 5 bases removed from V and 5 bases from J, the gap between germline ends came to 27 bases. CDR3 in amino acids: CASSPRVGWAPRGTGELFF. The CDR3 bases are TGTGCCAGCAGTCCCCGGGTCGGCTGGGCCCCGAGGGGGACCGGGGAGCTGTTTTTT.

The chain recombines TRBV5-1 with TRBJ2-1; TRBD1 agrees at 8 bases. Germline loops: CDR1 SGHRS, CDR2 YFSETQ. The junction had 6 bases not matched to a gene; V was cut back by 2 bases and J by 8 bases. This CDR3 region has 14 residues. This chain's CDR3 is CASSLSQGAYEQFF. DNA for the CDR3: TGCGCCAGCAGCTTAAGCCAGGGGGCATATGAGCAGTTCTTC.

The rearrangement links TRBV29-1 to TRBJ1-2, with 9 bases lining up with TRBD1. V was pared by 4 bases and J by 5 bases, with 11 bases of the junction left unmatched. There are 15 residues in the CDR3. Germline-derived CDR1 and CDR2 are SQVTM and ANQGSEA. Here the CDR3 DNA reads TGCAGCGTTGGGGTCGGACAGGGGATCAGGTATGGCTACACCTTC. Translated, it gives CSVGVGQGIRYGYTF.

The chain couples TRBV29-1 to TRBJ1-1; 9 bases are a match to TRBD1. J was trimmed by 6 bases and V by 7 bases; bases with no gene match: 9. Looked up from germline, CDR1 is SQVTM and CDR2 is ANQGSEA. CDR3 size: 13 residues. The CDR3 bases are TGCAGCGCCCAGGGACAGGGAGTCTCTGAAGCTTTCTTT. Translation gives CSAQGQGVSEAFF.

This clone showed up just a few times. The chain joins TRBV2 to TRBJ1-6; TRBD1 matches 7 bases. The CDR3 runs 12 residues. Germline-derived CDR1 and CDR2 are SNHLY and FYNNEI. V trimming: 9 bases; J trimming: 10 bases; junction bases outside the gene matches: 6. CDR3 in DNA: TGTGCCAGGACAGGGCTCGGCTCACCCCTCCACTTT. Encoded protein: CARTGLGSPLHF.

The chain uses TRBV28 and TRBJ1-3, with 7 bases aligning to TRBD1. Germline CDR1 and CDR2: MDHEN and SYDVKM. This CDR3 contains 16 residues. Trimming took 4 bases from V and 0 from J; bases not matched to a gene: 6. CDR3 coding DNA: TGTGCCAGCAGTTCGGCAAGACAGGGCTCTGGAAACACCATATATTTT. Amino acid sequence: CASSSARQGSGNTIYF.

The genes are TRBV3-1 (or the pseudogene TRBV3-2) and TRBJ2-1; D is ambiguous. The CDR3 consists of 12 residues. Trimming pared 1 base from V and 12 bases from J, leaving 10 bases between. CDR1 and CDR2 from the germline V gene are LGHDT and YNNKEL (reference sequence). DNA for the CDR3: TGTGCCAGCAGCCAAGGATTCTCCGGGCAGTTCTTC. The encoded protein is CASSQGFSGQFF.

The genes are TRBV7-6 and TRBJ2-2; a possible D gene is TRBD2 (6 bases). The CDR3 has 15 residues. The germline gives CDR1 SGHVS, CDR2 FNYEAQ. The V and J ends lost 1 base and 7 bases respectively, with 13 bases between them. The CDR3: CASSLVAEGDGELFF. CDR3 bases: TGTGCCAGCAGCTTAGTAGCGGAAGGGGACGGGGAGCTGTTTTTT.

The rearrangement joins TRBV18 to TRBJ1-1; the D gene is possibly TRBD1 (5 bases). The CDR3 has 13 residues. The germline V gene encodes CDR1 KGHSH and CDR2 LQKENI. V lost 4 bases and J lost 2, with 8 bases in between. CDR3 nucleotide sequence: TGTGCCAGCTCACGGGGGGGTAACACTGAAGCTTTCTTT. The encoded protein is CASSRGGNTEAFF.

The gene calls are TRBV3-1 (or the pseudogene TRBV3-2) and TRBJ2-5, with unresolved D. Trimming left V 1 base short and J 4 bases short, with 4 bases between. In germline, CDR1 is LGHDT, CDR2 YNNKEL (reference sequence). This CDR3 comprises 12 residues. Written as DNA, the CDR3 is TGTGCCAGCAGCCAAGTAGTAGAGACCCAGTACTTC. Its translation is CASSQVVETQYF.

The rearrangement uses TRBV7-8 and TRBJ2-2, with D possibly TRBD2 on 5 matching bases. Trimming pared 1 base from V and 7 bases from J, leaving 13 bases between. From germline, CDR1 is SGHVS and CDR2 FQNEAQ. The CDR3 is 15 amino acids. The CDR3 nucleotides read TGTGCCAGCAGCTTAGGACCTAGCTTCCTCGGGGAGCTGTTTTTT. Translating gives CASSLGPSFLGELFF.

The V call is TRBV27, the J call TRBJ1-6, with 7 bases identical to TRBD1. CDR1 and CDR2 from the germline V gene are MNHEY and SMNVEV (reference sequence). The CDR3 loop spans 16 amino acids. J was trimmed by 5 bases and V by 7 bases; bases with no gene match: 11. The CDR3, as DNA: TGTGCCAGCACCCTCACGGGGACAGCAGATAATTCACCCCTCCACTTT. Translation gives CASTLTGTADNSPLHF.

In this sample, this clone turned up once. The CDR3 here is CASSSTGALLRRETQYF. DNA for the CDR3: TGTGCCAGCAGTTCGACAGGGGCGTTACTACGACGGGAGACCCAGTACTTC. The V gene is TRBV11-2, the J gene TRBJ2-5; 8 bases agree with TRBD1. V was clipped by 6 bases and J by 5 bases; unmatched bases: 17. The CDR3 has 17 amino acids. The germline gives CDR1 SGHAT, CDR2 FQNNGV.

Regarding this clone: The junction does not match germline at one end; this may be a read error. The J gene is TRBJ1-2, the V gene TRBV18; TRBD1 aligns across 7 bases. The CDR3 contains 13 residues. Germline CDR1 KGHSH, CDR2 LQKENI. In DNA, the CDR3 is TGTGCCAGCTCGCCACAGGGGAACTATGGCTACACCTTC. Amino acids: CASSPQGNYGYTF.

This clone was found a few times. CDR3 nucleotide sequence: TGTGCCAGCAGCTTAGATCCGGGAAACACCATATATTTT. This encodes CASSLDPGNTIYF. This chain joins TRBV11-2 and TRBJ1-3; D is unresolved. The germline gives CDR1 SGHAT, CDR2 FQNNGV. V lost 0 bases to trimming and J lost 4 bases, with 4 bases between them. CDR3 size: 13 residues.

This clone appeared once. The rearrangement uses TRBV28 and TRBJ1-5, with 9 bases identical to TRBD1. The CDR3 has 13 amino acids. From germline, CDR1 is MDHEN and CDR2 SYDVKM. After removal of 5 bases from V and 6 bases from J, the junction contained 2 bases not matched to a gene. The CDR3 sequence: CASSTGGRQPQHF. The CDR3 DNA follows: TGTGCCAGCAGTACAGGGGGCCGTCAGCCCCAGCATTTT.

This clone has just one count. This sequence joins TRBV7-9 and TRBJ2-3; TRBD1 agrees at 8 bases. This CDR3 is 16 amino acids long. Per germline, CDR1 SEHNR and CDR2 FQNEAQ (reference sequence). Trimming at V came to 4 bases and at J to 2 bases, leaving 8 bases not matched to a gene. The chain's CDR3 is CASSSTTGAFTDTQYF. The CDR3 nucleotides read TGTGCCAGCAGCTCCACGACAGGGGCTTTCACAGATACGCAGTATTTT.

The chain combines TRBV10-2 with TRBJ2-7, with 8 bases lining up with TRBD2. Trimming cost V 7 bases and J 5 bases; bases outside gene matches: 7. The CDR3 loop spans 13 amino acids. The germline gives CDR1 WSHSY, CDR2 SAAADI. The CDR3 DNA reads TGCGCCAGCATTCGGAGCGGGAGTAACGAGCAGTACTTC. As protein: CASIRSGSNEQYF.